This entry lists 9 T cell receptor beta chains sequenced from one sample in a study of regulatory T cells in long-lasting Graves disease. Combining iRepertoire HTBI primers with Arm-PCR of CDR3 regions, the authors built TCR beta libraries. TCRdb reprocessed the multiplex PCR reads via MiXCR and lists one record per CDR3 protein. The profile covers hundreds of thousands of distinct CDR3 sequences, with 16% appearing a single time and 12% taken by the ten largest. Specified time point: newly diagnosed GD, antithyroid drugs for less than 3 months. After RNA was extracted from PBMCs, the TCR library was made from it. This sample also belongs to another study, concerning T cells in Graves' hyperthyroidism and ophthalmopathy.

The sample consisted of peripheral blood mononuclear cells (PBMCs), taken at new diagnosis, from a patient treated with antithyroid drugs. Every receptor here comes from a man aged 18-30 years with Graves disease.

This clonotype was recorded many times. This chain uses TRBV7-9 with TRBJ2-2; TRBD1 might be the D (5 bases). The CDR3 length is 16 residues. The germline V gene encodes CDR1 SEHNR and CDR2 FQNEAQ (reference sequence). The ends were cut back, 1 base at V and 6 bases at J, with 15 bases in the middle. The CDR3 nucleotides read TGTGCCAGCAGCTTAGAATCCAGGGATGGGCCCGGGGAGCTGTTTTTT. Translating it yields CASSLESRDGPGELFF.

Notes on this clonotype: A single base separates this from a much larger clone, so it may be a read error. This sequence joins TRBV2 and TRBJ2-5, with D maybe TRBD2 (5 bases). This CDR3 is built from 14 residues. Germline loops: CDR1 SNHLY, CDR2 FYNNEI. V gave up 7 bases and J gave up 7 bases, with 19 bases separating them. In DNA form, the CDR3 reads TGTGCCAGCAATTTGGACCGTAGCGAAGGGACCCAGTACTTC. It translates to CASNLDRSEGTQYF.

This clonotype occurred many times. The rearrangement uses TRBV7-2 and TRBJ1-1; unclear D gene. The CDR3 totals 13 residues. V was shortened by 5 bases and J by 4 bases, with 11 bases between the two germline ends. Germline CDR1 is SGHTA and CDR2 is FQGNSA. CDR3 in DNA: TGTGCCAGCAGCCGGGGTGTGGTCACTGAAGCTTTCTTT. Translated, it gives CASSRGVVTEAFF.

This clonotype has a count of ten or more. This chain links TRBV30 with TRBJ2-1; D remains unclear. Germline lookup yields CDR1 GTSNPN and CDR2 SVGIG (reference sequence). The CDR3 loop spans 12 amino acids. Trimming stripped 4 bases from V and 6 bases from J, with 10 bases between. The CDR3 loop is CAWKSLVNEQFF. CDR3 sequence (DNA): TGTGCCTGGAAATCACTGGTCAATGAGCAGTTCTTC.

There are many counts of this clonotype. The rearrangement uses TRBV5-1 and TRBJ2-7, with 8 bases that match TRBD1. Germline values: CDR1 SGHRS, CDR2 YFSETQ. This CDR3 is built from 14 residues. V lost 5 bases to trimming and J lost 7 bases; unmatched junction nucleotides: 11. CDR3 protein: CASRNGQGVGEQYF. The CDR3, as DNA: TGCGCCAGCAGGAATGGACAGGGTGTCGGAGAGCAGTACTTC.

Ten or more counts support this clonotype. V and J are TRBV20-1 and TRBJ2-7, with 8 nucleotides matching TRBD2. Germline V gene data show CDR1 as DFQATT and CDR2 as SNEGSKA (reference sequence). The CDR3 has 16 residues. Trimming at V came to 1 base and at J to 3 bases, leaving 11 bases not matched to a gene. The CDR3 is CSARVSGTHPLYEQYF. The CDR3 DNA reads TGCAGTGCTAGAGTTAGCGGGACCCACCCCCTCTACGAGCAGTACTTC.

The chain uses TRBV7-9 and TRBJ1-1; the D is unclear. The V gene's germline CDR1 is SEHNR and CDR2 FQNEAQ (reference sequence). Deletions cut 4 bases from V and 0 bases from J, with 6 bases between. This CDR3 has 13 residues. The CDR3 loop is CASSYAMNTEAFF. The CDR3 nucleotides are TGTGCCAGCAGCTATGCCATGAACACTGAAGCTTTCTTT.

This clonotype showed up many times. The chain employs TRBV30 and TRBJ2-7; no clear D gene. Germline values: CDR1 GTSNPN, CDR2 SVGIG (reference sequence). V gave up 2 bases and J gave up 2 bases, with 7 bases separating them. This CDR3 is 12 amino acids long. The chain's CDR3 is CAWSSTTYEQYF. The DNA of the CDR3 is TGTGCCTGGAGTTCCACGACCTACGAGCAGTACTTC.

A note on this clonotype: A far bigger clonotype differs at one base, so this is likely a read error. The chain uses TRBV27 and TRBJ1-1; possible D gene TRBD1, 5 bases. CDR3 length equals 12 residues. Looked up from germline, CDR1 is MNHEY and CDR2 is SMNVEV (reference sequence). V lost 3 bases and J lost 6, with 8 bases in between. CDR3 sequence reads: CASSFVGAEAFF. CDR3 coding DNA: TGTGCCAGCAGTTTTGTGGGGGCTGAAGCTTTCTTT.